This TCR beta chain comes out of a study of cytomegalovirus exposure and HLA in healthy donors. Overall study results and limits: Owing to their indistinguishability, certain V segments, notably TRBV6-2 and TRBV6-3, were excluded.

Germline lookup yields CDR1 MNHEY and CDR2 SVGAGI. CDR3 size: 15 residues. V was clipped by 0 bases and J by 6 bases; unmatched bases: 4. PCR used 60 Vbeta primers and 13 Jbeta primers. Data came from immunoSEQ multiplex PCR; TCRdb stores just in-frame clones and leaves some out. This sample has 130,000 or so clones, with around 78% found just once. This clone has just one count. Its antigen remains unknown. The clonotype originates from a female donor in good health and CMV-seropositive. The V call is TRBV6-5, the J call TRBJ2-1, with 8 bases matching TRBD2. Material: PBMCs. CDR3 protein: CASSYSPAGVNEQFF. Here the CDR3 DNA reads TGTGCCAGCAGTTACTCCCCAGCGGGGGTCAATGAGCAGTTCTTC.